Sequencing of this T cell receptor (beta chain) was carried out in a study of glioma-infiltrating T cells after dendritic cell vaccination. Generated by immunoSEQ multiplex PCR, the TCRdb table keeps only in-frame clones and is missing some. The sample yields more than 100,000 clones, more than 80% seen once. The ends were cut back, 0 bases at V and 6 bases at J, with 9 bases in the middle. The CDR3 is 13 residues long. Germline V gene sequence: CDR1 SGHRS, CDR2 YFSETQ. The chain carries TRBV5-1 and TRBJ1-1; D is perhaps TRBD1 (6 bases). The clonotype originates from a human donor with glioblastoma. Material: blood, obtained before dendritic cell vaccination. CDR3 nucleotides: TGCGCCAGCAGCTTGGGACAGGTATCTGAAGCTTTCTTT. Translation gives CASSLGQVSEAFF.